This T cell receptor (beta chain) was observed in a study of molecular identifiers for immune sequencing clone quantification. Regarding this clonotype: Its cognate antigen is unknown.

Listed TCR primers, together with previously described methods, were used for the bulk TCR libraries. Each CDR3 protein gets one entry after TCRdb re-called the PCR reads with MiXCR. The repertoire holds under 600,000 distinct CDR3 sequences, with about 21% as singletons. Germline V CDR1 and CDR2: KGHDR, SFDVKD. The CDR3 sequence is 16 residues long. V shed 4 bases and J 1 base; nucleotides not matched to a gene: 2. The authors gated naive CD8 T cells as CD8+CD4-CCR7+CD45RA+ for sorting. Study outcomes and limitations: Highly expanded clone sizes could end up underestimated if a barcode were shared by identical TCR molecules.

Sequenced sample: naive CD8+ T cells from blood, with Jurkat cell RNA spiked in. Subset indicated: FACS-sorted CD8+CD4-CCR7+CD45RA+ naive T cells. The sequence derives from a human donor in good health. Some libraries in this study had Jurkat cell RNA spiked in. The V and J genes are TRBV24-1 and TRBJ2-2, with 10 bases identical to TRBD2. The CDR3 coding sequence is TGTGCCACCAGTGAAAGACTAGCGGGGAACACCGGGGAGCTGTTTTTT. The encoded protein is CATSERLAGNTGELFF.